This entry features one TCR beta chain sequence. These data come from a study of T cell clonotyping in hematopoietic cell transplantation. Germline V gene sequence: CDR1 SGHRS, CDR2 YFSETQ. Trimming removed 1 base from V and 6 bases from J; junction bases left unmatched: 6. This CDR3 region has 16 residues. The data were produced by immunoSEQ multiplex PCR, yet TCRdb's version contains in-frame clones alone and is incomplete. The sample carries thousands of clones, 95% recorded once. Sequenced here: PBMCs, sampled 30 days after allogeneic stem cell transplant. The chain recombines TRBV5-1 with TRBJ2-1, with 11 bases lining up with TRBD2. The clonotype comes from a male patient in his forties or fifties who had an allogeneic stem cell transplant from a related donor, so the T cells may come from the graft donor. Some clones in this sample may be carry-over from other donors' samples. CDR3 sequence: CASSLLASGGFNEQFF. The CDR3 nucleotides are TGCGCCAGCAGCTTGTTGGCTAGCGGGGGGTTCAATGAGCAGTTCTTC.